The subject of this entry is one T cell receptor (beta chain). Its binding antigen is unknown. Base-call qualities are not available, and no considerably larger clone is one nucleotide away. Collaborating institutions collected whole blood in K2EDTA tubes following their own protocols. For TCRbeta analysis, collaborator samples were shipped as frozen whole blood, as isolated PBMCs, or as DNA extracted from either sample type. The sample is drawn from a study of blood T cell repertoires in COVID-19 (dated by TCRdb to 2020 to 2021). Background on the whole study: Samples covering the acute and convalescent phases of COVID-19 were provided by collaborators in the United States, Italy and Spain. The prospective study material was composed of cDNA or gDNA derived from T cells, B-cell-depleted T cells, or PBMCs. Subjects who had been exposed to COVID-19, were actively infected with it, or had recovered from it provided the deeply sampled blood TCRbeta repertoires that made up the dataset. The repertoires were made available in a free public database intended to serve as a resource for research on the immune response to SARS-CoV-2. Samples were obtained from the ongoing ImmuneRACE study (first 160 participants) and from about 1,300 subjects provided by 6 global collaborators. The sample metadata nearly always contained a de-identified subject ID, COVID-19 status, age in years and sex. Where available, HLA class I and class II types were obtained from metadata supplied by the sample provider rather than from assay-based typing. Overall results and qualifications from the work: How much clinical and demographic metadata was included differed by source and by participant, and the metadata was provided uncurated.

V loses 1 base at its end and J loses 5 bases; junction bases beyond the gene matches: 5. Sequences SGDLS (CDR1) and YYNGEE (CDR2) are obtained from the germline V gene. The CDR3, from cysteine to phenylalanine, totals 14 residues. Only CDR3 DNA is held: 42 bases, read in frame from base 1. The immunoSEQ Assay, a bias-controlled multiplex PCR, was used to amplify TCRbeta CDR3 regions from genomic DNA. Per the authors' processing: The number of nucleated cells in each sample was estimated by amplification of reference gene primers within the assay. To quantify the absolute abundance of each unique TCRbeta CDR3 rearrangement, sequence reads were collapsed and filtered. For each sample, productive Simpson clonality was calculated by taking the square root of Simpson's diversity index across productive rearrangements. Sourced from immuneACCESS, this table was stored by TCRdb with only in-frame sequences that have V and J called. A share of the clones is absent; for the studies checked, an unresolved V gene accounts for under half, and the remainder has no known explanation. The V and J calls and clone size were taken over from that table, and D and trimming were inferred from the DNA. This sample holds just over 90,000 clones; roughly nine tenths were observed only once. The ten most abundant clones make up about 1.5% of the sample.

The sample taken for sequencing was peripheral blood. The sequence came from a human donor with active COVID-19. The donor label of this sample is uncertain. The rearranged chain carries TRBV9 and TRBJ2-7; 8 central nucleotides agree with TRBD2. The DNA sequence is TGTGCCAGCAGCGTACACCCCGGGAGGGACGAGCAGTACTTC. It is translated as CASSVHPGRDEQYF.